This TCR beta chain was identified during a study of T cell responses to AZD1222 COVID-19 vaccine. There are 15 residues in the CDR3. Trimming cost V 8 bases and J 7 bases, with 21 bases left between them. Germline V gives CDR1 MNHEY, CDR2 SVGAGI. Findings and caveats of the study: Nearly half of spike-specific TCRs reportedly target unmutated variant regions.

Points on this clone: The antigen is unknown.

TCRdb's copy holds only in-frame clones and misses some; the assay was immunoSEQ multiplex PCR. The profile shows 120,000 or so clones, 92% of them singletons. The TCR comes from an adult in good health. The sample was peripheral blood, taken on day 0 of AZD1222 vaccination. V and J are TRBV6-5 and TRBJ2-1, with D perhaps matching TRBD1 (7 bases). Here the CDR3 reads CASHTGDPRGNEQFF. The CDR3 nucleotides read TGTGCCAGCCACACAGGGGATCCGCGGGGAAATGAGCAGTTCTTC.